This is a list of T cell receptor beta chains from one sample in a study of blood T cell repertoires in COVID-19. Method: immunoSEQ multiplex PCR; TCRdb's copy keeps in-frame clones and lacks some. The sample lists over 120,000 clones, about 80% occurring once. Sequencing was done on a sample of peripheral blood. The receptor source for this set is a woman of 80 years or more with acute or convalescent COVID-19. Both conserved end residues are part of each CDR3.

TRBV4-2,TRBJ2-1,CASSLGTSGGYNEQFF
TRBV9,TRBJ2-3,CASSVAGGARDTQYF
TRBV23-1,TRBJ1-1,CASSQGPNTEAFF
TRBV27,TRBJ1-2,CASSLSIFAREDGYTF
TRBV19,TRBJ1-2,CASSIQGAVYGYTF
TRBV6-5,TRBJ1-4,CASSLSLTTNEKLFF
TRBV5-1,TRBJ2-1,CASSLVLNEQFF
TRBV5-4,TRBJ2-3,CASSSGGAPDTQYF
TRBV9,TRBJ1-5,CASSPSSVVQPQHF
TRBV9,TRBJ1-1,CASSPRRTGEGAFF
TRBV7-9,TRBJ1-1,CASSLIMAADKAFF
TRBV5-1,TRBJ1-5,CASSLAGTGSQPQHF
TRBV5-1,TRBJ2-3,CASSSPKRNVPDTQYF
TRBV19,TRBJ1-4,CASSPQGKREKLFF
TRBV19,TRBJ2-3,CASWKDRSSTDTQYF
TRBV11-2,TRBJ1-4,CASSTPAGVPNEKLFF
TRBV11-2,TRBJ1-6,CASSVNQGAGSPLHF
TRBV18,TRBJ1-3,CASSPLSFLNTIYF
TRBV6-1,TRBJ2-7,CASSEGQYEQYF
TRBV27,TRBJ2-3,CASSLKQGLPDTQYF
TRBV5-6,TRBJ1-6,CASSSAGTYYNSPLHF
TRBV2,TRBJ1-4,CASIWTGATNEKLFF
TRBV29-1,TRBJ2-1,CSVLTGLAGNEQFF
TRBV5-6,TRBJ2-3,CASSFDGQARTDTQYF
TRBV3-1/TRBV3-2,TRBJ1-4,CASSQDRQRNEKLFF
TRBV5-8,TRBJ2-1,CASSLAGPSYNEQFF
TRBV5-4,TRBJ2-1,CASSLRQAWDNEQFF
TRBV4-1,TRBJ2-7,CASSQDSRRAGITYEQYF
TRBV24-1,TRBJ2-7,CATSDGGSDEQYF
TRBV10-1,TRBJ1-6,CASSTGLTGLSPLHF
TRBV10-3,TRBJ1-5,CAISEEFGQGFDQPQHF
TRBV20-1,TRBJ1-1,CSANEGGTEAFF
TRBV18,TRBJ2-3,CASSPDRRTDTQYF
TRBV19,TRBJ1-4,CASSTRTGGAGKEKLFF
TRBV7-2,TRBJ2-3,CASGGGQYF
TRBV6-1,TRBJ1-3,CASSEQGRNTIYF
TRBV19,TRBJ1-1,CASTDRASAEAFF
TRBV3-1/TRBV3-2,TRBJ2-1,CASSQDPGQGGRNEQFF
TRBV5-1,TRBJ2-7,CASSSTDRAAGEQYF
TRBV27,TRBJ1-2,CASSPSGGWGYTF
TRBV7-9,TRBJ2-2,CASSFGTAGEGGELFF
TRBV5-1,TRBJ1-2,CASSAVDYGYTF
TRBV5-1,TRBJ1-1,CASSIQGGNTEAFF
TRBV5-1,TRBJ1-3,CASSFTGTGNTIYF
TRBV4-3,TRBJ2-6,CASSQDPGHSGANVLTF
TRBV6-5,TRBJ1-1,CASAPGGATEAFF
TRBV9,TRBJ1-6,CASSVARGPNNSPLHF
TRBV7-9,TRBJ1-5,CASSPQVPGQGGGNQPQHF
TRBV7-2,TRBJ1-1,CASSLGTPGTEAFF
TRBV6-5,TRBJ2-1,CASSYSIAGTYNEQFF
TRBV6-5,TRBJ2-3,CASTKESTDTQYF
TRBV7-3,TRBJ2-2,CASSLGQGPGELFF
TRBV6-1,TRBJ2-3,CASSHRGRRTDTQYF
TRBV7-8,TRBJ1-5,CASSLRQGQQPQHF
TRBV18,TRBJ2-5,CASSPDSQETQYF
TRBV12-3/TRBV12-4,TRBJ1-1,CASTTPLYTEAFF
TRBV5-1,TRBJ2-7,CASSLEGGRVEQYF
TRBV6-4,TRBJ2-3,CASSDSGTGVDTQYF
TRBV5-1,TRBJ2-3,CASSLGTSGTDTQYF
TRBV30,TRBJ1-3,CAWSEGGNTIYF